This entry lists 30 T cell receptor beta chains sequenced from one sample in a study of regulatory T cells. Study-wide findings and caveats: Hydrophobic residues at CDR3 positions 6 and 7 were enriched in conventional CD4+ T cells of CD3G-deficient patients.

Amplification used 52 TRBV primers and 13 TRBJ primers. Sequencing used immunoSEQ multiplex PCR; TCRdb keeps in-frame clones, though not all of them. The table lists about 21,000 clones, nearly 90% of them singletons. No cognate antigen is known for these TCRs. Input material: conventional CD4+ T cells sorted from blood. The receptor set was obtained from a child younger than 18 with CD3G deficiency.

This clone was detected a few times. This chain links TRBV7-9 with TRBJ1-2, with no clear D. In germline, CDR1 is SEHNR, CDR2 FQNEAQ (reference sequence). With 10 bases removed from V and 0 bases from J, the gap between germline ends came to 12 bases. The CDR3 sequence is 13 residues long. CDR3 sequence reads: CATSIGANYGYTF. The CDR3 DNA is TGTGCCACGTCAATAGGAGCTAACTATGGCTACACCTTC.

V and J are TRBV7-2 and TRBJ2-7; TRBD2 agrees at 11 bases. The CDR3 sequence is 19 residues long. Germline loops: CDR1 SGHTA, CDR2 FQGNSA. The J segment lost 2 bases and the V segment lost 1 base, leaving 13 bases of the junction unmatched. The CDR3 coding sequence is TGTGCCAGCAGCTTAGAAAGGTCGCTAGCGGGGGGACCCACCTACGAGCAGTACTTC. Translation: CASSLERSLAGGPTYEQYF.

The rearrangement joins TRBV19 to TRBJ2-1; D gene unclear. The CDR3 runs 15 residues. Germline assignment: CDR1 LNHDA and CDR2 SQIVND (reference sequence). Trimming left V 1 base short and J 0 bases short, with 7 bases between. The CDR3 DNA reads TGTGCCAGTAGTATAGTTGCCAGCTCCTACAATGAGCAGTTCTTC. It translates to CASSIVASSYNEQFF.

DNA for the CDR3: TGTGCCAGCAGCCACGTCCTAGCGGTTAACACCGGGGAGCTGTTTTTT. Amino acid sequence: CASSHVLAVNTGELFF. J is TRBJ2-2 and V is TRBV14; 7 bases match TRBD2. CDR1 and CDR2 (germline): SGHDN, FVKESK. V was clipped by 3 bases and J by 2 bases; unmatched bases: 6. This CDR3 has 16 residues.

This chain links TRBV12-5 with TRBJ2-7; D remains unclear. Germline CDR1 reads LGHNT; CDR2 reads FRNRAP. There are 16 residues in the CDR3. V lost 2 bases and J lost 6, with 20 bases in between. CDR3 loop: CASGLFTLVSPREQYF. The CDR3 nucleotides are TGTGCTAGTGGTTTGTTCACCCTGGTTTCACCCCGCGAGCAGTACTTC.

The V gene is TRBV5-1, the J gene TRBJ2-1; D might be TRBD1 or TRBD2, each matching 5 bases. In germline, CDR1 is SGHRS, CDR2 YFSETQ. This CDR3 has 13 amino acids. V was pared by 3 bases and J by 13 bases, with 17 bases between. CDR3 sequence: CASSSGRDLPQFF. In DNA, the CDR3 is TGCGCCAGCAGCTCCGGACGGGACCTACCCCAGTTCTTC.

The V call is TRBV28, the J call TRBJ1-5, with D possibly TRBD1 on 6 matching bases. The germline V gene has CDR1 MDHEN and CDR2 SYDVKM. V lost 1 base, J lost 6 bases, and 16 bases lay in between. The CDR3 covers 16 residues. The CDR3 is CASSLFRGAGGQPQHF. Written as DNA, the CDR3 is TGTGCCAGCAGTTTATTTCGGGGGGCTGGCGGTCAGCCCCAGCATTTT.

V is TRBV10-3 and J is TRBJ2-1; 12 bases line up with TRBD2. V trimming: 10 bases; J trimming: 5 bases; junction bases outside the gene matches: 3. Looked up from germline, CDR1 is ENHRY and CDR2 is SYGVKD. The CDR3 length is 13 residues. The CDR3 protein is CATRTSGNNEQFF. The CDR3 DNA reads as TGTGCCACTAGGACTAGCGGGAACAATGAGCAGTTCTTC.

The chain links TRBV5-1 to TRBJ2-6, with TRBD2 as a possible D gene (5 bases). Germline V gene sequence: CDR1 SGHRS, CDR2 YFSETQ. CDR3 size: 18 residues. V was clipped by 1 base and J by 0 bases, with 14 bases between them. CDR3 in DNA: TGCGCCAGCAGCTTGTTCAGCGGAGCCCACTCTGGGGCCAACGTCCTGACTTTC. Amino acid sequence: CASSLFSGAHSGANVLTF.

The gene calls are TRBV10-2 and TRBJ2-7; the match to TRBD2 covers 10 bases. The CDR3 is 13 amino acids. Germline trimming cut 6 bases from V and 6 bases from J; bases unmatched to any gene: 5. Germline CDR1 reads WSHSY; CDR2 reads SAAADI. The CDR3 reads CASRAGGPGEQYF. The CDR3, as DNA: TGCGCCAGCAGAGCGGGAGGGCCAGGCGAGCAGTACTTC.

This clone appeared a single time. The V call is TRBV28, the J call TRBJ1-5; maybe TRBD1 (6 bases). V lost 5 bases and J 6 bases, leaving 17 bases between the germline ends. In germline, CDR1 is MDHEN, CDR2 SYDVKM. The CDR3 length is 15 residues. CDR3 nucleotide sequence: TGTGCCAGCAGTCCCCCCCACAGGGCTGGTCAGCCCCAGCATTTT. This translates into CASSPPHRAGQPQHF.

J is TRBJ2-1 and V is TRBV7-9; 9 nucleotides line up with TRBD1. Germline-derived CDR1 and CDR2 are SEHNR and FQNEAQ (reference sequence). The trim removed 3 bases at V and 6 bases at J, leaving 6 bases unmatched. This CDR3 region has 15 residues. This CDR3 reads CASSFYRGRVNEQFF. CDR3 coding DNA: TGTGCCAGCAGCTTCTACAGGGGGCGAGTCAATGAGCAGTTCTTC.

The rearrangement uses TRBV19 and TRBJ2-5, with a possible D match to TRBD1 (6 bases). The ends were cut back, 3 bases at V and 5 bases at J, with 16 bases in the middle. The CDR3 is 15 amino acids. Germline V lookup: CDR1 LNHDA, CDR2 SQIVND (reference sequence). This CDR3 is CASSIGGHGDETQYF. The CDR3, as DNA: TGTGCCAGTAGTATTGGGGGACACGGGGACGAGACCCAGTACTTC.

The chain couples TRBV7-9 to TRBJ2-2; the D gene is possibly TRBD2 (5 bases). CDR1 is SEHNR, CDR2 FQNEAQ, per germline (reference sequence). There are 16 residues in the CDR3. V shed 1 base and J shed 6 bases, with 15 bases lying between them. CDR3 DNA sequence: TGTGCCAGCAGCTTAGAGGGCGGGCGCCGGTCCGGGGAGCTGTTTTTT. Translated: CASSLEGGRRSGELFF.

The V call is TRBV28, the J call TRBJ2-1; D unclear. Per the germline V gene, CDR1 is MDHEN and CDR2 is SYDVKM. Trimming left V 6 bases short and J 6 bases short, with 6 bases between. The CDR3 is 11 residues long. The CDR3 sequence: CASRSSNEQFF. The CDR3 region has the DNA TGTGCCAGCAGGTCTAGCAATGAGCAGTTCTTC.

The chain recombines TRBV11-2 with TRBJ2-1; no definite D call. V dropped 5 bases and J dropped 4 bases, with 9 bases sitting between them. This CDR3 has 13 residues. The germline CDR1 and CDR2 sequences are SGHAT and FQNNGV. In nucleotides, the CDR3 is TGTGCCAGCAGCCGAGCAACTTACAATGAGCAGTTCTTC. The encoded protein is CASSRATYNEQFF.

J is TRBJ2-7 and V is TRBV5-1; 8 positions agree with TRBD2. CDR1 is SGHRS, CDR2 YFSETQ, per germline. With 4 bases clipped from V and 5 bases from J, the junction kept 14 bases outside the gene matches. The CDR3 sequence is 16 residues long. The CDR3: CASSPGGRATSDEQYF. The CDR3 region has the DNA TGCGCCAGCAGCCCGGGGGGGCGGGCTACCTCTGACGAGCAGTACTTC.

V is TRBV7-9 and J is TRBJ2-1; 14 nucleotides agree with TRBD2. Trimming took 5 bases from V and 0 from J; bases not matched to a gene: 6. The CDR3 totals 18 residues. Germline V gene data show CDR1 as SEHNR and CDR2 as FQNEAQ (reference sequence). This CDR3 reads CASSLGLAGGFSYNEQFF. The CDR3, as DNA: TGTGCCAGCAGCCTAGGACTAGCGGGAGGTTTCTCCTACAATGAGCAGTTCTTC.

In its sample, this clone was seen once. The chain employs TRBV18 and TRBJ2-1; D remains ambiguous. The germline CDR1 and CDR2 sequences are KGHSH and LQKENI. Deletions cut 6 bases from V and 6 bases from J, with 9 bases between. This CDR3 region has 12 residues. The chain's CDR3 is CASSPRSNEQFF. CDR3 bases: TGTGCCAGCTCTCCCAGGAGCAATGAGCAGTTCTTC.

The gene calls are TRBV19 and TRBJ1-5, with D hard to call. This CDR3 has 13 residues. The V and J ends lost 6 bases and 5 bases respectively, with 11 bases between them. Germline lookup yields CDR1 LNHDA and CDR2 SQIVND (reference sequence). CDR3 sequence: CASSPKKYQPQHF. The CDR3 nucleotides read TGTGCCAGTAGCCCTAAGAAATATCAGCCCCAGCATTTT.

The gene calls are TRBV6-1 and TRBJ2-2; D may match TRBD1 or TRBD2 (5 bases each). Germline lookup yields CDR1 MNHNS and CDR2 SASEGT. The V and J ends lost 2 bases and 3 bases respectively, with 10 bases between them. The CDR3 totals 15 residues. The CDR3: CASSEYRGDTGELFF. CDR3 sequence (DNA): TGTGCCAGCAGTGAATATAGGGGAGACACCGGGGAGCTGTTTTTT.

V gene TRBV6-1 combines with J gene TRBJ1-4, with D tentatively TRBD1 (6 bases). The CDR3 contains 14 residues. CDR1 is MNHNS, CDR2 SASEGT, per germline. The ends were cut back, 8 bases at V and 7 bases at J, with 17 bases in the middle. The CDR3 spells CASRGRDKGEKLFF. CDR3 coding DNA: TGTGCCAGCCGAGGCCGGGACAAGGGTGAAAAACTGTTTTTT.

The CDR3 sequence: CASSRGGGSTDTQYF. The CDR3 nucleotides are TGTGCCAGCAGCCGGGGCGGGGGTAGCACAGATACGCAGTATTTT. This sequence joins TRBV7-9 and TRBJ2-3, with 7 bases identical to TRBD2. Germline V lookup: CDR1 SEHNR, CDR2 FQNEAQ (reference sequence). The length of the CDR3 is 15 residues. J was trimmed by 0 bases and V by 5 bases; bases with no gene match: 5.

This clone has just a few counts. The rearrangement uses TRBV6-1 and TRBJ1-2, with D possibly matching TRBD1 (5 bases). Germline CDR1 reads MNHNS; CDR2 reads SASEGT. V lost 4 bases, J lost 1 base, and 10 bases lay in between. The CDR3 extends over 14 amino acids. The CDR3 region has the DNA TGTGCCAGCAGTGGGGGCACCGGTAACTATGGCTACACCTTC. Translated, it gives CASSGGTGNYGYTF.

This rearrangement joins TRBV19 to TRBJ2-1, with D tentatively TRBD2 (6 bases). From germline, CDR1 is LNHDA and CDR2 SQIVND (reference sequence). The CDR3 spans 16 residues. With 3 bases removed from V and 9 bases from J, the gap between germline ends came to 21 bases. The CDR3, as DNA: TGTGCCAGTAGTATTAGGGCCGAACGGGGGAGCAGTGAGCAGTTCTTC. Amino acid sequence: CASSIRAERGSSEQFF.

The chain has TRBV19 and TRBJ1-6; D gene unclear. The CDR3 is 13 amino acids. The germline V gene encodes CDR1 LNHDA and CDR2 SQIVND (reference sequence). V was cut by 5 bases and J by 7 bases, with 9 bases left in between. CDR3 nucleotides: TGTGCCAGTAGTCGGGTCGAGAATTCACCCCTCCACTTT. This sequence encodes CASSRVENSPLHF.

This chain uses TRBV9 with TRBJ1-3, with D perhaps TRBD1 (5 bases). V lost 0 bases to trimming and J lost 2 bases, with 9 bases between them. Germline CDR1 reads SGDLS; CDR2 reads YYNGEE. There are 15 residues in the CDR3. The CDR3 region has the DNA TGTGCCAGCAGCGTAGGGGGACTTCCTGGAAACACCATATATTTT. Protein product: CASSVGGLPGNTIYF.

This clone has a single count. V is TRBV28 and J is TRBJ1-2; unclear D gene. CDR1 is MDHEN and CDR2 is SYDVKM in the germline V gene. The V end was cut by 3 bases, the J end by 4 bases, with 6 bases between. CDR3 length: 12 amino acids. The DNA of the CDR3 is TGTGCCAGCAGTTTGGCAGGCTATGGCTACACCTTC. It encodes CASSLAGYGYTF.

The genes are TRBV5-1 and TRBJ2-5, with D perhaps being TRBD1 or TRBD2 (6 bases each). Deletions cut 2 bases from V and 5 bases from J, with 10 bases between. Germline CDR1 reads SGHRS; CDR2 reads YFSETQ. The CDR3 length is 13 residues. The CDR3 reads CASSFGGGETQYF. CDR3 sequence (DNA): TGCGCCAGCAGCTTCGGGGGCGGGGAGACCCAGTACTTC.

The chain has TRBV28 and TRBJ2-3; D is ambiguous. Per germline, CDR1 MDHEN and CDR2 SYDVKM. V was shortened by 2 bases and J by 7 bases, with 13 bases between the two germline ends. This CDR3 has 14 residues. The CDR3 is CASSLADPPNTQYF. CDR3 DNA: TGTGCCAGCAGTTTAGCGGACCCGCCAAATACGCAGTATTTT.